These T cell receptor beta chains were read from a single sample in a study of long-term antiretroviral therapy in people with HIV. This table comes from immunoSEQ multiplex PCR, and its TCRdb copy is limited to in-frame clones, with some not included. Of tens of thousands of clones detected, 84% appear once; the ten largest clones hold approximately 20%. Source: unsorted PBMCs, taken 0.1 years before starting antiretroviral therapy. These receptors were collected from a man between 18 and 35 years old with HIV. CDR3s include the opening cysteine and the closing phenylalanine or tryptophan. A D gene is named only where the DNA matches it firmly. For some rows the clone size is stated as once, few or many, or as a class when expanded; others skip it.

CDR3: CASSLVLGAGNTIYF
DNA: TGTGCCAGCAGCTTAGTTCTGGGCGCTGGAAACACCATATATTTT
V: TRBV7-2
D: -
J: TRBJ1-3
size: -

CDR3: CASSPRTGDNSPLHF
DNA: TGCGCCAGCAGCCCGAGAACGGGAGATAATTCACCCCTCCACTTT
V: TRBV5-1
D: -
J: TRBJ1-6
size: once

CDR3: CASSQNRAGDIETQYF
DNA: TGCGCCAGCAGCCAAAATCGTGCGGGAGACATAGAGACCCAGTACTTC
V: TRBV4-3
D: TRBD2
J: TRBJ2-5
size: -

CDR3: CASSYVPLGMGEKLFF
DNA: TGTGCCAGCAGTTACGTCCCCCTGGGAATGGGTGAAAAACTGTTTTTT
V: TRBV6-6
D: -
J: TRBJ1-4
size: -

CDR3: CSAAPRDREYGYTF
DNA: TGCAGCGCCGCACCCCGGGACAGGGAGTATGGCTACACCTTC
V: TRBV29-1
D: TRBD1
J: TRBJ1-2
size: -

CDR3: CASSLYGIAGGFYEQYF
DNA: TGTGCCAGCAGTTTATACGGGATAGCGGGGGGGTTCTACGAGCAGTACTTC
V: TRBV28
D: TRBD2
J: TRBJ2-7
size: -

CDR3: CASGLDGPNEKLFF
DNA: TGTGCCAGCGGCCTTGATGGTCCGAATGAAAAACTGTTTTTT
V: TRBV7-6
D: -
J: TRBJ1-4
size: -

CDR3: CASSPAARGSQNTEAFF
DNA: TGTGCCAGCAGCCCAGCGGCACGGGGCAGCCAGAACACTGAAGCTTTCTTT
V: TRBV11-2
D: -
J: TRBJ1-1
size: -

CDR3: CASSARLGAGWETQYF
DNA: TGTGCCAGCAGCGCGAGGCTGGGAGCGGGGTGGGAGACCCAGTACTTC
V: TRBV7-2
D: TRBD2
J: TRBJ2-5
size: -

CDR3: CAWSTASTLGTF
DNA: TGTGCCTGGAGTACGGCAAGCACTTTGGGCACCTTC
V: TRBV30
D: -
J: TRBJ1-2
size: -

CDR3: CASKRDNYGYTF
DNA: TGTGCCAGCAAGAGGGATAACTATGGCTACACCTTC
V: TRBV6-5
D: -
J: TRBJ1-2
size: -

CDR3: CASSLGGLAVDGELFF
DNA: TGTGCCAGCAGCTTAGGGGGACTAGCGGTGGACGGGGAGCTGTTTTTT
V: TRBV13
D: TRBD2
J: TRBJ2-2
size: -

CDR3: CASSRGQGRALDTEAFF
DNA: TGCGCCAGCAGCCGCGGACAGGGGAGGGCTTTGGACACTGAAGCTTTCTTT
V: TRBV4-1
D: TRBD1
J: TRBJ1-1
size: -

CDR3: CASRTGINTEAFF
DNA: TGTGCCAGCAGAACAGGGATAAACACTGAAGCTTTCTTT
V: TRBV10-3
D: -
J: TRBJ1-1
size: -

CDR3: CASSLARQETQYF
DNA: TGTGCCAGCAGCCTGGCTAGGCAAGAGACCCAGTACTTC
V: TRBV6-6
D: -
J: TRBJ2-5
size: -

CDR3: CASTHPGGTDTQYF
DNA: TGTGCCAGCACCCACCCCGGGGGCACAGATACGCAGTATTTT
V: TRBV6-5
D: -
J: TRBJ2-3
size: -

CDR3: CASSLGSSNTEAFF
DNA: TGCGCCAGCAGCTTGGGGTCGAGCAACACTGAAGCTTTCTTT
V: TRBV5-1
D: -
J: TRBJ1-1
size: -

CDR3: CASIGAAGVGGANVLTF
DNA: TGTGCCAGCATAGGGGCGGCGGGAGTCGGGGGGGCCAACGTCCTGACTTTC
V: TRBV27
D: TRBD2
J: TRBJ2-6
size: -

CDR3: CASSPSGRPSRELFF
DNA: TGTGCCAGCAGCCCTAGCGGGAGGCCCAGCAGGGAGCTGTTTTTT
V: TRBV2
D: TRBD2
J: TRBJ2-2
size: -

CDR3: CASISTGGTGANVLTF
DNA: TGTGCCAGCATCTCAACAGGGGGAACTGGGGCCAACGTCCTGACTTTC
V: TRBV28
D: TRBD1
J: TRBJ2-6
size: -

CDR3: CASSPAKGSEQYF
DNA: TGCGCCAGCAGTCCGGCGAAGGGGAGCGAGCAGTACTTC
V: TRBV4-1
D: -
J: TRBJ2-7
size: few

CDR3: CATSMAPAAGANVLTF
DNA: TGTGCCACCAGCATGGCCCCAGCCGCTGGGGCCAACGTCCTGACTTTC
V: TRBV15
D: -
J: TRBJ2-6
size: -

CDR3: CASSPQDGYYGYTF
DNA: TGTGCCAGCTCACCCCAGGACGGATACTATGGCTACACCTTC
V: TRBV18
D: -
J: TRBJ1-2
size: -

CDR3: CASSQGWRDRSYNEQFF
DNA: TGCGCCAGCAGCCAGGGATGGCGGGACAGGTCCTACAATGAGCAGTTCTTC
V: TRBV4-1
D: TRBD1
J: TRBJ2-1
size: -

CDR3: CSVAPTGQRGRGYTF
DNA: TGCAGCGTTGCCCCAACGGGACAGAGGGGGCGAGGCTACACCTTC
V: TRBV29-1
D: TRBD1
J: TRBJ1-2
size: -

CDR3: CASSDEKLFF
DNA: TGTGCCAGCAGTGATGAAAAACTGTTTTTT
V: TRBV28
D: -
J: TRBJ1-4
size: -

CDR3: CASSDTQEAGGYGYTF
DNA: TGTGCCAGCAGTGACACCCAAGAGGCGGGGGGCTATGGCTACACCTTC
V: TRBV6-4
D: -
J: TRBJ1-2
size: -

CDR3: CASSYRAGSSQGYTF
DNA: TGTGCCAGCAGTTACAGAGCAGGGTCGAGTCAGGGCTACACCTTC
V: TRBV6-5
D: -
J: TRBJ1-2
size: -

CDR3: CASSLEAPSGGAGTQYF
DNA: TGTGCCAGCAGCTTAGAGGCTCCTAGCGGGGGGGCTGGTACGCAGTATTTT
V: TRBV13
D: TRBD2
J: TRBJ2-3
size: -

CDR3: CASGLDPGELFF
DNA: TGTGCTAGTGGACTAGATCCCGGGGAGCTGTTTTTT
V: TRBV12-5
D: -
J: TRBJ2-2
size: -

CDR3: CASSSYRGSSSYEQYF
DNA: TGTGCCAGCAGCTCATACCGGGGTTCAAGCTCCTACGAGCAGTACTTC
V: TRBV7-2
D: -
J: TRBJ2-7
size: -

CDR3: CASSVGTYSNTEAFF
DNA: TGTGCCAGCAGCGTAGGTACCTACTCCAACACTGAAGCTTTCTTT
V: TRBV9
D: -
J: TRBJ1-1
size: -

CDR3: CASSPGGNEKLFF
DNA: TGTGCCAGCTCGCCCGGGGGCAATGAAAAACTGTTTTTT
V: TRBV18
D: -
J: TRBJ1-4
size: -

CDR3: CARSLVQERGLRGYTF
DNA: TGTGCCAGAAGCTTAGTGCAGGAACGGGGGTTGAGGGGCTACACCTTC
V: TRBV7-5
D: -
J: TRBJ1-2
size: -

CDR3: CASSLVRGTDTQYF
DNA: TGTGCCAGCAGTTTAGTACGGGGCACAGATACGCAGTATTTT
V: TRBV27
D: -
J: TRBJ2-3
size: -

CDR3: CASSLSGQGQPQHF
DNA: TGCGCCAGCAGCTTGTCAGGGCAGGGTCAGCCCCAGCATTTT
V: TRBV5-1
D: -
J: TRBJ1-5
size: -

CDR3: CASSRGAGETQYF
DNA: TGTGCCAGCAGCCGGGGGGCGGGAGAGACCCAGTACTTC
V: TRBV6-5
D: -
J: TRBJ2-5
size: -

CDR3: CASSLGAFF
DNA: TGTGCCAGCAGCTTAGGCGCTTTCTTT
V: TRBV7-9
D: -
J: TRBJ1-1
size: -

CDR3: CASSSRDRDSPLHF
DNA: TGTGCCAGCAGCTCCCGGGACAGGGATTCACCCCTCCACTTT
V: TRBV13
D: TRBD1
J: TRBJ1-6
size: -